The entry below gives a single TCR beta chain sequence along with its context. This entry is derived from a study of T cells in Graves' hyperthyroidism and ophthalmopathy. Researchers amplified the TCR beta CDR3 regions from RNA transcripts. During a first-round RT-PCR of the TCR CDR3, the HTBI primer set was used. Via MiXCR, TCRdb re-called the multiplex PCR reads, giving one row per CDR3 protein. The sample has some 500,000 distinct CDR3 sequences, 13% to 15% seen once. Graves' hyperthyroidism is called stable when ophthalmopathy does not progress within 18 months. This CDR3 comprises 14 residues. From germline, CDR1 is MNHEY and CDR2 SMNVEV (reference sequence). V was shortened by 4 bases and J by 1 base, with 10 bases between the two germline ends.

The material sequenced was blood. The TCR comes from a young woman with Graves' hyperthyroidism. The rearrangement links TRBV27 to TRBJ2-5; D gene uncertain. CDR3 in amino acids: CASSYVGSQETQYF. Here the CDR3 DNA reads TGTGCCAGCAGTTACGTGGGCAGCCAAGAGACCCAGTACTTC.